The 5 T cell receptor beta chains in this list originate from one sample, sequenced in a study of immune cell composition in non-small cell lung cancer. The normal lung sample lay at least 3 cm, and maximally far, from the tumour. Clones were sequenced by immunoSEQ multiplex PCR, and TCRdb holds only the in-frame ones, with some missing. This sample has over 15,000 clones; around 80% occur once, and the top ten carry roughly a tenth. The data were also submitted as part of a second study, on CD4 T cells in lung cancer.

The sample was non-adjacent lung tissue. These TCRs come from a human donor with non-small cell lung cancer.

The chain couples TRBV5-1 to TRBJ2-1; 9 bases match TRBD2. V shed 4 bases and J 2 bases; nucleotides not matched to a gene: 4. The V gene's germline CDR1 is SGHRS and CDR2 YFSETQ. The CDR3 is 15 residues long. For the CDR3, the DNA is TGCGCCAGCAGCCCTTTAGCGGGGGCCTACAATGAGCAGTTCTTC. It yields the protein CASSPLAGAYNEQFF.

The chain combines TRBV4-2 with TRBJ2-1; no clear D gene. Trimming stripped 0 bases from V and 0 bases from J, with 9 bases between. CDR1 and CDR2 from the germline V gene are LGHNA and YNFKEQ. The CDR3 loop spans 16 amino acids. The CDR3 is CASSQDIVSSYNEQFF. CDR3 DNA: TGTGCCAGCAGCCAAGATATCGTTAGCTCCTACAATGAGCAGTTCTTC.

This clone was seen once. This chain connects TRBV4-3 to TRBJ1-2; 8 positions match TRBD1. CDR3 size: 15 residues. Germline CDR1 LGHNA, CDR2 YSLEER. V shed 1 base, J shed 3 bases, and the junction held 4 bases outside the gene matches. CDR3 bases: TGCGCCAGCAGCCAAGGGCAGGGGGCATACTATGGCTACACCTTC. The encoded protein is CASSQGQGAYYGYTF.

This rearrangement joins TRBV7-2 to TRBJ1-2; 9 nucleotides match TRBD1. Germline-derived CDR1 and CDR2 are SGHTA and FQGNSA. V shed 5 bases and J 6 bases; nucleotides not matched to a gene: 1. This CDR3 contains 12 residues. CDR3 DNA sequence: TGTGCCAGCAGCCGGACAGGGGATGGCTACACCTTC. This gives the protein CASSRTGDGYTF.

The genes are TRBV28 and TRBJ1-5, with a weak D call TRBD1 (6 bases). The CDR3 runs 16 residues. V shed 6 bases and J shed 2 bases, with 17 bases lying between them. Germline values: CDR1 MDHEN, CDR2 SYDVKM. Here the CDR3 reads CASSPQTGMGNQPQHF. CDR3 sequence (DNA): TGTGCCAGCAGCCCTCAAACAGGGATGGGCAATCAGCCCCAGCATTTT.